This T cell receptor (beta chain) originates from a study of T-cell memory formation after mild COVID-19. General study results and limits: Day 15 to 85 contracting clones showed balanced CD4/CD8; day 15 to 37 expanders favored CD4+. Some responding clones appeared in pre-infection memory, suggesting cross-reactive memory joined.

As for this clonotype: Its antigen is currently unknown.

CDR1 is SGHDN, CDR2 FVKESK, per germline. The germline V and J ends were trimmed by 4 bases and 7 bases, with 16 bases remaining between them. CDR3 length equals 15 residues. UMIs and sample barcodes were carried by the TCR alpha and TCR beta cDNA libraries that 5'RACE produced using constant-segment primers. TCRdb reprocessed the 5' RACE reads via MiXCR and lists one record per CDR3 protein. This repertoire shows about 240,000 distinct CDR3 sequences, over 8.5% found once; its top ten account for 22%. This chain joins TRBV14 and TRBJ2-2; tentatively, D is TRBD1 (8 bases). This TCR derives from a man aged 18 to 29 who had mild COVID-19 (a few samples of this study predate the infection). Cell type and time point are not known. Input material: PBMCs or a T cell subset sorted from them (not recorded which). The CDR3 spells CASSRTGGASGELFF. CDR3 nucleotides: TGTGCCAGCAGCCGAACAGGGGGGGCAAGCGGGGAGCTGTTTTTT.